Following are 25 T cell receptor beta chains from one sample sequenced in a study of patients and donors after allogeneic stem cell transplantation. One entry per CDR3 protein results from TCRdb running MiXCR on the RT-PCR reads. The sample records roughly 230,000 distinct CDR3 sequences, roughly 15% being singletons. The specimen sequenced was blood, either unsorted or a sorted T cell fraction (not recorded which). All receptors come from a human donor who was either an allogeneic HSCT recipient or a stem cell or donor lymphocyte infusion donor (not recorded which). It is not recorded whose cells these are; they may come from a transplant donor.

CDR3 sequence reads: CSARGLAGLAKNIQYF. In DNA, the CDR3 is TGCAGTGCTAGAGGGCTAGCGGGACTAGCCAAAAACATTCAGTACTTC. V and J are TRBV20-1 and TRBJ2-4, with 9 nucleotides matching TRBD2. Per germline, CDR1 DFQATT and CDR2 SNEGSKA (reference sequence). This CDR3 contains 16 residues. Trimming cost V 1 base and J 0 bases; bases outside gene matches: 4.

This clonotype was seen more than once but under ten times. The genes are TRBV5-8 and TRBJ2-7; TRBD1 agrees at 7 bases. Germline CDR1 SGHTS, CDR2 YDEGEE. This CDR3 comprises 14 residues. V was pared by 4 bases and J by 2 bases, with 6 bases of the junction left unmatched. CDR3 coding DNA: TGTGCCAGCAGCATCGGACAGGACCCCTACGAGCAGTACTTC. It translates to CASSIGQDPYEQYF.

Many counts were recorded for this clonotype. The chain employs TRBV12-3 or TRBV12-4 and TRBJ1-1; D perhaps matches TRBD1 (6 bases). Trimming pared 6 bases from V and 3 bases from J, leaving 11 bases between. CDR3 size: 13 residues. CDR3 in amino acids: CASRWTEDTEAFF. In DNA, the CDR3 is TGTGCCAGCAGGTGGACAGAGGACACTGAAGCTTTCTTT.

This clonotype was seen only a few times. The chain has TRBV20-1 and TRBJ1-1; 12 nucleotides align to TRBD1. J lost 4 bases, V lost 5 bases, and 11 bases had no gene match. CDR3 length equals 16 residues. Germline loops: CDR1 DFQATT, CDR2 SNEGSKA (reference sequence). The CDR3 nucleotides read TGCAGTGCTGGGGGACAGGGGGCGATTCAGTCCACTGAAGCTTTCTTT. It specifies CSAGGQGAIQSTEAFF.

The chain employs TRBV2 and TRBJ2-5; 12 bases map to TRBD2. V lost 6 bases and J lost 5; bases outside the gene matches: 4. CDR1 is SNHLY and CDR2 is FYNNEI in the germline V gene. The CDR3 is 14 amino acids. The CDR3 loop reads CASSWTSGEETQYF. The CDR3 DNA is TGTGCCAGCAGCTGGACTAGCGGGGAGGAGACCCAGTACTTC.

The V gene is TRBV5-1, the J gene TRBJ1-5; possibly TRBD1 for D (5 bases). Germline CDR1 SGHRS, CDR2 YFSETQ. The V gene lost 5 bases and the J gene lost 4 bases, with 16 bases spanning the gap. The CDR3 loop spans 15 amino acids. CDR3 DNA: TGCGCCAGCAGTCTTACAGGTCGCCTTAATCAGCCCCAGCATTTT. This codes for CASSLTGRLNQPQHF. Variable domain in full (rest from reference TRBV5-1 and TRBJ1-5): KAGVTQTPRYLIKTRGQQVTLSCSPISGHRSVSWYQQTPGQGLQFLFEYFSETQRNKGNFPGRFSGRQFSNSRSEMNVSTLELGDSALYLCASSLTGRLNQPQHFGDGTRLSIL.

This clonotype was counted only a few times. The chain joins TRBV3-1 to TRBJ2-1; no reliable D call. Germline V gene sequence: CDR1 LGHDT, CDR2 YNNKEL (reference sequence). The CDR3 is 13 residues long. The V and J ends lost 0 bases and 7 bases respectively, with 7 bases between them. CDR3 bases: TGTGCCAGCAGCCAAGATGGCCAGAATGAGCAGTTCTTC. It translates to CASSQDGQNEQFF.

The chain links TRBV4-2 to TRBJ2-4; D is possibly TRBD1 (6 bases). The CDR3 runs to 17 residues. Germline V lookup: CDR1 LGHNA, CDR2 YNFKEQ. V dropped 0 bases and J dropped 0 bases, with 12 bases sitting between them. CDR3 nucleotide sequence: TGTGCCAGCAGCCAAGAGACAGGACAACTAGCCAAAAACATTCAGTACTTC. It specifies CASSQETGQLAKNIQYF.

This clonotype appeared a few times. The chain is built from TRBV30 and TRBJ2-3; D gene uncertain. The germline CDR1 and CDR2 sequences are GTSNPN and SVGIG (reference sequence). V was pared by 2 bases and J by 0 bases, with 3 bases between. The CDR3 runs 12 residues. The DNA for the CDR3 is TGTGCCTGGAGTTCAAGCACAGATACGCAGTATTTT. Its protein product is CAWSSSTDTQYF. Supplemented by reference TRBV30 and TRBJ2-3, the full variable domain reads SQTIHQWPATLVQPVGSPLSLECTVEGTSNPNLYWYRQAAGRGLQLLFYSVGIGQISSEVPQNLSASRPQDRQFILSSKKLLLSDSGFYLCAWSSSTDTQYFGPGTRLTVL.

V is TRBV25-1 and J is TRBJ2-5; possibly TRBD1 or TRBD2 for D (5 bases each). Germline values: CDR1 MGHDK, CDR2 SYGVNS. CDR3 length: 17 residues. The ends were cut back, 0 bases at V and 0 bases at J, with 14 bases in the middle. CDR3 in amino acids: CASSEYYGAVNQETQYF. DNA for the CDR3: TGTGCCAGCAGTGAATATTACGGGGCCGTAAACCAAGAGACCCAGTACTTC.

This chain connects TRBV20-1 to TRBJ2-1; D is possibly TRBD2 (6 bases). The CDR3 covers 14 residues. Trimming left V 3 bases short and J 8 bases short, with 17 bases between. Germline assignment: CDR1 DFQATT and CDR2 SNEGSKA (reference sequence). This chain's CDR3 is CSASRGGTGDEQFF. In DNA, the CDR3 is TGCAGTGCTAGCCGAGGCGGGACCGGAGATGAGCAGTTCTTC.

The J gene is TRBJ1-6, the V gene TRBV12-3 or TRBV12-4; D might be TRBD1 (5 bases). This CDR3 contains 14 residues. V was pared by 4 bases and J by 5 bases, with 9 bases between. In DNA form, the CDR3 reads TGTGCCAGCAGTTCCCAGGGAGATAATTCACCCCTCCACTTT. As protein: CASSSQGDNSPLHF.

This chain connects TRBV11-2 to TRBJ1-1; weak D call: TRBD1 (5 bases). The CDR3 loop spans 15 amino acids. V gave up 2 bases and J gave up 4 bases, with 14 bases separating them. Looked up from germline, CDR1 is SGHAT and CDR2 is FQNNGV. The CDR3 sequence is CASSLPGPGATEAFF. CDR3 nucleotide sequence: TGTGCCAGCAGCTTACCGGGGCCTGGGGCCACTGAAGCTTTCTTT.

This clonotype was seen a handful of times. V usage is TRBV3-1 and J usage is TRBJ1-3; D possibly corresponds to TRBD1 (5 bases). With 4 bases removed from V and 8 bases from J, the gap between germline ends came to 15 bases. The CDR3 has 14 residues. Germline V gene lookup returns CDR1 LGHDT and CDR2 YNNKEL (reference sequence). DNA of the CDR3: TGTGCCAGCAGCCCCGGCGGGACGGCATACACCATATATTTT. Protein product: CASSPGGTAYTIYF.

This clonotype has ten or more counts. The gene calls are TRBV20-1 and TRBJ2-3; D may be TRBD2 (5 bases). Germline assignment: CDR1 DFQATT and CDR2 SNEGSKA (reference sequence). The germline V and J ends were trimmed by 5 bases and 2 bases, with 11 bases remaining between them. The CDR3 spans 13 residues. The CDR3 DNA reads TGCAGTGCTCACTGGGGAGACACAGATACGCAGTATTTT. Amino acids: CSAHWGDTDTQYF.

This clonotype was counted a few times. This chain uses TRBV5-1 with TRBJ1-4, with D possibly matching TRBD1 (5 bases). This CDR3 is 16 amino acids long. Germline V gene sequence: CDR1 SGHRS, CDR2 YFSETQ. Trimming took off 4 bases at V and 3 bases at J, with 16 bases between the two ends. CDR3 residues: CASSETAGGANEKLFF. In nucleotides, the CDR3 is TGCGCCAGCAGCGAGACAGCCGGGGGAGCTAATGAAAAACTGTTTTTT. The full variable domain, its missing parts supplied by reference TRBV5-1 and TRBJ1-4, is KAGVTQTPRYLIKTRGQQVTLSCSPISGHRSVSWYQQTPGQGLQFLFEYFSETQRNKGNFPGRFSGRQFSNSRSEMNVSTLELGDSALYLCASSETAGGANEKLFFGSGTQLSVL.

The chain links TRBV11-2 to TRBJ2-1; TRBD2 aligns across 9 bases. This CDR3 spans 16 amino acids. V shed 2 bases and J 4 bases; nucleotides not matched to a gene: 6. Germline CDR1 reads SGHAT; CDR2 reads FQNNGV. This chain's CDR3 is CASSLRGTSLYNEQFF. The CDR3 DNA is TGTGCCAGCAGCTTAAGAGGGACTAGCCTTTACAATGAGCAGTTCTTC.

The V call is TRBV3-1, the J call TRBJ2-7; D is possibly TRBD2 (6 bases). CDR1 is LGHDT and CDR2 is YNNKEL in the germline V gene (reference sequence). Trimming took 4 bases from V and 6 from J, leaving 16 bases between them. The CDR3 has 14 residues. In DNA form, the CDR3 reads TGTGCCAGCAGCCCCAACCGGGGGAAGAGCGAGCAGTACTTC. Protein: CASSPNRGKSEQYF.

This chain links TRBV7-8 with TRBJ1-6; 7 bases align to TRBD1. From germline, CDR1 is SGHVS and CDR2 FQNEAQ. The CDR3 spans 20 residues. The V gene end was trimmed by 3 bases and the J gene end by 6 bases; junction bases not matched to a gene: 20. The CDR3, as DNA: TGTGCCAGCAGCTTGCGACCCGTACAGGGGCCAGCGATACCTAATTCACCCCTCCACTTT. Translating gives CASSLRPVQGPAIPNSPLHF.

This clonotype was recorded at least ten times. This sequence joins TRBV6-5 and TRBJ2-3; 8 bases match TRBD2. This CDR3 spans 17 amino acids. The V segment lost 4 bases and the J segment 6 bases; nucleotides outside the gene matches: 15. CDR1 is MNHEY and CDR2 is SVGAGI in the germline V gene. CDR3: CASSSPPGTSLADTQYF. CDR3 in DNA: TGTGCCAGCAGTTCCCCGCCCGGGACTAGTCTTGCCGATACGCAGTATTTT.

In this sample, this clonotype turned up many times. This rearrangement joins TRBV5-1 to TRBJ2-5; 13 positions agree with TRBD2. Germline trimming cut 4 bases from V and 4 bases from J; bases unmatched to any gene: 4. Germline V gene sequence: CDR1 SGHRS, CDR2 YFSETQ. This CDR3 is built from 15 residues. The CDR3: CASSPGLAGVETQYF. The CDR3 DNA sequence: TGCGCCAGCAGCCCCGGACTAGCGGGGGTAGAGACCCAGTACTTC.

The chain couples TRBV20-1 to TRBJ2-1; D call uncertain. With 6 bases removed from V and 9 bases from J, the gap between germline ends came to 15 bases. Germline CDR1 and CDR2: DFQATT and SNEGSKA (reference sequence). The CDR3 contains 12 residues. The CDR3 nucleotides read TGCAGTGCCGGGCCCCCTGGGCTTGAGCAGTTCTTC. Its translation: CSAGPPGLEQFF.

This clonotype has a count of ten or more. V usage is TRBV28 and J usage is TRBJ1-4, with D hard to call. The CDR3 extends over 19 amino acids. Germline CDR1 reads MDHEN; CDR2 reads SYDVKM. With 3 bases removed from V and 0 bases from J, the gap between germline ends came to 20 bases. CDR3 protein: CASSFPERALPPTNEKLFF. The CDR3 DNA reads TGTGCCAGCAGTTTCCCCGAGAGGGCATTGCCCCCAACTAATGAAAAACTGTTTTTT.

V gene TRBV20-1 combines with J gene TRBJ2-5; 10 bases match TRBD2. This CDR3 has 14 amino acids. J gave up 5 bases and V 3 bases, and 6 bases lay outside the gene matches. Germline V gives CDR1 DFQATT, CDR2 SNEGSKA (reference sequence). CDR3 in DNA: TGCAGTGCTAGCTCCAGCGGGGGGGCGGAGACCCAGTACTTC. Protein: CSASSSGGAETQYF.

This clonotype showed up just a few times. This chain connects TRBV27 to TRBJ2-3; a weak D match, TRBD2 (6 bases). Germline CDR1 and CDR2: MNHEY and SMNVEV (reference sequence). The germline V and J ends were trimmed by 9 bases and 0 bases, with 19 bases remaining between them. The CDR3 is 16 residues long. This CDR3 reads CASGRYIGSSTDTQYF. In DNA, the CDR3 is TGTGCCAGTGGAAGATATATCGGGAGTAGCACAGATACGCAGTATTTT.